The 31 T cell receptor beta chains below were found in one sample sequenced in a study of cytomegalovirus exposure and HLA in healthy donors. PCR involved 60 Vbeta and 13 Jbeta primers. The assay was immunoSEQ multiplex PCR, and TCRdb's table has in-frame clones only and misses some. The data show approximately 90,000 clones, 60% to 80% seen once. Sequencing was performed on PBMCs. Every receptor here comes from a man between 40 and 49 years old in good health and CMV-seronegative.

This chain joins TRBV4-2 and TRBJ2-7, with TRBD2 matching 12 bases. The ends lost 1 base at V and 3 bases at J; junction bases unmatched: 1. CDR3 length: 15 amino acids. Germline V gene lookup returns CDR1 LGHNA and CDR2 YNFKEQ. As DNA, the CDR3 is TGTGCCAGCAGCCAAGGACTAGCGGGAGACTACGAGCAGTACTTC. Protein product: CASSQGLAGDYEQYF.

The chain combines TRBV5-6 with TRBJ2-1; TRBD1 aligns across 8 bases. Germline CDR1 and CDR2: SGHDT and YYEEEE. This CDR3 has 16 amino acids. Trimming cost V 0 bases and J 3 bases; bases outside gene matches: 5. The CDR3: CASSLEGGQDYNEQFF. In nucleotides, the CDR3 is TGTGCCAGCAGCTTGGAGGGGGGACAGGACTACAATGAGCAGTTCTTC.

This clone counts as medium-sized. The J gene is TRBJ2-7, the V gene TRBV7-9; 13 bases are shared with TRBD2. Germline V CDR1 and CDR2: SEHNR, FQNEAQ (reference sequence). CDR3 length: 15 residues. The V and J ends lost 4 bases and 5 bases, in that order; junction bases with no gene match: 5. The CDR3 loop is CASSSTSGGRDEQYF. The CDR3 DNA reads TGTGCCAGCAGCTCGACTAGCGGGGGGAGGGACGAGCAGTACTTC.

The genes are TRBV7-2 and TRBJ2-1, with TRBD1 identical over 9 bases. There are 12 residues in the CDR3. V gave up 4 bases and J gave up 9 bases; unmatched junction bases: 1. Germline loops: CDR1 SGHTA, CDR2 FQGNSA. The CDR3 protein is CASSWDRAEQFF. CDR3 coding DNA: TGTGCCAGCAGCTGGGACAGGGCTGAGCAGTTCTTC. The full variable domain, its missing parts supplied by reference TRBV7-2 and TRBJ2-1, is GAGVSQSPSNKVTEKGKDVELRCDPISGHTALYWYRQSLGQGLEFLIYFQGNSAPDKSGLPSDRFSAERTGGSVSTLTIQRTQQEDSAVYLCASSWDRAEQFFGPGTRLTVL.

This sequence joins TRBV29-1 and TRBJ2-5; TRBD1 aligns across 9 bases. The length of the CDR3 is 14 residues. Germline V gene data show CDR1 as SQVTM and CDR2 as ANQGSEA. The V segment lost 7 bases and the J segment 5 bases; nucleotides outside the gene matches: 11. Here the CDR3 DNA reads TGCAGCGCACGGGACAGGGCGGTGGGTGAGACCCAGTACTTC. It yields the protein CSARDRAVGETQYF.

The J gene is TRBJ1-4, the V gene TRBV2, with 7 nucleotides matching TRBD1. Per germline, CDR1 SNHLY and CDR2 FYNNEI. V lost 11 bases and J lost 3; bases outside the gene matches: 3. The CDR3 spans 12 residues. CDR3 in amino acids: CAGGGSNEKLFF. CDR3 coding DNA: TGTGCCGGAGGGGGCTCTAATGAAAAACTGTTTTTT.

Concerning this clone itself: Other DNA sequences of this sample code for an identical CDR3. The genes are TRBV28 and TRBJ1-5, with D hard to call. Deletions cut 6 bases from V and 0 bases from J, with 12 bases between. Looked up from germline, CDR1 is MDHEN and CDR2 is SYDVKM. The CDR3 has 15 residues. CDR3 sequence (DNA): TGTGCCAGCAGGCCACCACGGGGTAGCAATCAGCCCCAGCATTTT. The encoded protein is CASRPPRGSNQPQHF.

The chain combines TRBV11-3 with TRBJ2-1; 8 nucleotides match TRBD2. CDR1 is SGHNT and CDR2 is YENEEA in the germline V gene. The CDR3 totals 17 residues. V gave up 3 bases and J gave up 0 bases; unmatched junction bases: 7. The CDR3 DNA reads as TGTGCCAGCAGCTTGGAGAGCGGGAGTGGCTCCTACAATGAGCAGTTCTTC. This sequence encodes CASSLESGSGSYNEQFF.

Only a few counts were recorded for this clone. V gene TRBV20-1 combines with J gene TRBJ2-7, with D possibly being TRBD1 (6 bases). The germline V gene has CDR1 DFQATT and CDR2 SNEGSKA (reference sequence). Trimming removed 5 bases from V and 3 bases from J, with 8 bases in between. The CDR3 covers 11 residues. The CDR3 protein is CSAAQGYEQYF. DNA for the CDR3: TGCAGTGCTGCACAGGGCTACGAGCAGTACTTC.

This chain joins TRBV15 and TRBJ2-5; 9 bases match TRBD2. The V segment lost 5 bases and the J segment 5 bases; nucleotides outside the gene matches: 12. The CDR3 has 16 amino acids. Germline V lookup: CDR1 LNHNV, CDR2 YYDKDF (reference sequence). CDR3 region: CATSGRLLAGSETQYF. The CDR3 DNA follows: TGTGCCACCAGCGGACGACTCCTAGCGGGAAGTGAGACCCAGTACTTC.

The rearrangement joins TRBV7-2 to TRBJ2-7; 7 bases align to TRBD1. The CDR3 runs to 14 residues. Per germline, CDR1 SGHTA and CDR2 FQGNSA. Unmatched junction bases numbered 4, after V lost 1 base and J lost 4 bases. CDR3 residues: CASSLGYRGYEQYF. The CDR3 nucleotides read TGTGCCAGCAGCTTAGGTTACAGGGGTTACGAGCAGTACTTC.

The chain uses TRBV9 and TRBJ2-2; 8 positions match TRBD2. CDR1 is SGDLS, CDR2 YYNGEE, per germline. V lost 4 bases and J lost 2; bases outside the gene matches: 10. The CDR3 contains 17 residues. CDR3 in amino acids: CASSPRPSGRNTGELFF. The CDR3 bases are TGTGCCAGCAGCCCCCGCCCTAGCGGGCGAAACACCGGGGAGCTGTTTTTT.

J is TRBJ2-1 and V is TRBV4-2, with TRBD1 identical over 8 bases. V gave up 0 bases and J gave up 6 bases; unmatched junction bases: 4. This CDR3 spans 15 amino acids. Germline V lookup: CDR1 LGHNA, CDR2 YNFKEQ. CDR3 coding DNA: TGTGCCAGCAGCCAAGAGGCGGGACAGGTCAATGAGCAGTTCTTC. This sequence encodes CASSQEAGQVNEQFF.

The V and J genes are TRBV2 and TRBJ2-5; 8 bases are a match to TRBD2. In germline, CDR1 is SNHLY, CDR2 FYNNEI. Germline trimming cut 2 bases from V and 5 bases from J; bases unmatched to any gene: 7. The CDR3 loop spans 15 amino acids. CDR3 residues: CASSERAGASETQYF. CDR3 coding DNA: TGTGCCAGCAGTGAACGAGCGGGAGCCTCGGAGACCCAGTACTTC.

J is TRBJ2-1 and V is TRBV29-1; D might be TRBD1 (5 bases). V was trimmed by 7 bases and J by 8 bases, leaving 18 bases between them. The CDR3 contains 13 residues. Germline V gene sequence: CDR1 SQVTM, CDR2 ANQGSEA. The chain's CDR3 is CSAATAPSYEQFF. DNA of the CDR3: TGCAGCGCGGCGACAGCCCCTAGTTATGAGCAGTTCTTC.

This clone has only one observation. This chain connects TRBV5-5 to TRBJ2-5, with TRBD2 matching over 7 bases. V dropped 0 bases and J dropped 4; count of bases not matched to a gene: 12. Germline V gene lookup returns CDR1 SGHKS and CDR2 YYEKEE (reference sequence). The CDR3 is 17 amino acids. The CDR3 DNA reads TGTGCCAGCAGCTTGGCGGTCCGGGAGGTTGGCAGAGAGACCCAGTACTTC. Translating gives CASSLAVREVGRETQYF.

CDR3 nucleotide sequence: TGTGCCCGGGATTCTGGGGCCAACGTCCTGACTTTC. It encodes CARDSGANVLTF. The chain combines TRBV30 with TRBJ2-6; possible D gene TRBD2, 5 bases. Germline V CDR1 and CDR2: GTSNPN, SVGIG (reference sequence). Trimming shortened V by 8 bases and J by 1 base, and 6 bases separated the two germline ends. The CDR3 is made up of 12 amino acids. The whole variable domain, remainder taken from reference TRBV30 and TRBJ2-6, is SQTIHQWPATLVQPVGSPLSLECTVEGTSNPNLYWYRQAAGRGLQLLFYSVGIGQISSEVPQNLSASRPQDRQFILSSKKLLLSDSGFYLCARDSGANVLTFGAGSRLTVL.

The chain joins TRBV5-6 to TRBJ1-6; 9 bases fit TRBD1. CDR1 SGHDT and CDR2 YYEEEE come from the germline V gene. This CDR3 region has 14 residues. Trimming took 7 bases from V and 5 from J; bases not matched to a gene: 4. The CDR3 region has the DNA TGTGCCAGCGGAGGGACAGGGAATAATTCACCCCTCCACTTT. Translated: CASGGTGNNSPLHF. Full variable domain (remainder filled in from reference TRBV5-6 and TRBJ1-6): DAGVTQSPTHLIKTRGQQVTLRCSPKSGHDTVSWYQQALGQGPQFIFQYYEEEERQRGNFPDRFSGHQFPNYSSELNVNALLLGDSALYLCASGGTGNNSPLHFGNGTRLTVT.

The chain recombines TRBV7-9 with TRBJ2-5, with D maybe TRBD2 (5 bases). Germline loops: CDR1 SEHNR, CDR2 FQNEAQ (reference sequence). V gave up 2 bases and J gave up 2 bases, with 12 bases separating them. The CDR3 runs 15 residues. The CDR3, as DNA: TGTGCCAGCAGCTTAAGAGGGATAGGGCAAGAGACCCAGTACTTC. Encoded protein: CASSLRGIGQETQYF.

This clone was seen a single time. The junction departs from germline at one end; a sequencing error may be responsible. The chain links TRBV6-5 to TRBJ1-2; 9 bases fit TRBD1. CDR1 is MNHEY, CDR2 SVGAGI, per germline. The CDR3 contains 14 residues. The CDR3 protein is CASIGTGYNYGYTF. The CDR3 nucleotides are TGTGCCAGCATAGGGACAGGGTACAACTACGGCTACACCTTC.

This clone was counted only a few times. J is TRBJ2-7 and V is TRBV29-1; D may be TRBD2 (5 bases). This CDR3 region has 14 residues. In germline, CDR1 is SQVTM, CDR2 ANQGSEA. V was pared by 4 bases and J by 2 bases, with 15 bases between. The CDR3 region has the DNA TGCAGCGTTGCCAAGGACGGGGAACCCTACGAGCAGTACTTC. Residues: CSVAKDGEPYEQYF.

V usage is TRBV6-5 and J usage is TRBJ2-5; 9 nucleotides align to TRBD1. CDR3 length equals 14 residues. Germline V lookup: CDR1 MNHEY, CDR2 SVGAGI. The J segment lost 5 bases and the V segment lost 6 bases, leaving 7 bases of the junction unmatched. CDR3 sequence reads: CASRGQGQVETQYF. CDR3 DNA: TGTGCCAGCAGAGGACAGGGGCAGGTTGAGACCCAGTACTTC.

The V gene is TRBV30, the J gene TRBJ1-4, with TRBD1 as a possible D gene (6 bases). The germline gives CDR1 GTSNPN, CDR2 SVGIG (reference sequence). V shed 4 bases and J shed 8 bases, with 20 bases lying between them. The CDR3 length is 15 residues. CDR3 sequence: CAWTDAGTRVEKLFF. CDR3 DNA: TGTGCCTGGACTGACGCCGGGACAAGGGTAGAAAAACTGTTTTTT.

V gene TRBV28 combines with J gene TRBJ2-7; tentative D call: TRBD2 (6 bases). V was shortened by 7 bases and J by 0 bases, with 13 bases between the two germline ends. The V gene's germline CDR1 is MDHEN and CDR2 SYDVKM. This CDR3 spans 14 amino acids. The CDR3 protein is CASISAGLSYEQYF. The CDR3 bases are TGTGCCAGCATTTCGGCGGGGCTCTCCTACGAGCAGTACTTC.

The chain combines TRBV28 with TRBJ1-5; possible D gene TRBD1, 5 bases. V was shortened by 2 bases and J by 4 bases, with 12 bases between the two germline ends. The CDR3 spans 15 residues. From germline, CDR1 is MDHEN and CDR2 SYDVKM. The CDR3 DNA reads as TGTGCCAGCAGTTTACGGGGGATGCCAAATCAGCCCCAGCATTTT. Translating gives CASSLRGMPNQPQHF. Using reference TRBV28 and TRBJ1-5 for the parts outside the CDR3, the full variable domain is DVKVTQSSRYLVKRTGEKVFLECVQDMDHENMFWYRQDPGLGLRLIYFSYDVKMKEKGDIPEGYSVSREKKERFSLILESASTNQTSMYLCASSLRGMPNQPQHFGDGTRLSIL.

To note about this clone: Distinct nucleotide sequences in the sample also encode this CDR3. For the CDR3, the DNA is TGTGCCAGCAGTTATCGGGACAGGGGGCACTACGAGCAGTACTTC. Amino acid sequence: CASSYRDRGHYEQYF. The chain recombines TRBV6-5 with TRBJ2-7; 12 positions agree with TRBD1. J was trimmed by 3 bases and V by 3 bases; bases with no gene match: 3. This CDR3 has 15 residues. Germline loops: CDR1 MNHEY, CDR2 SVGAGI.

The rearrangement joins TRBV30 to TRBJ1-5; 9 bases line up with TRBD1. Germline V gene data show CDR1 as GTSNPN and CDR2 as SVGIG (reference sequence). V lost 4 bases to trimming and J lost 6 bases; unmatched junction nucleotides: 7. This CDR3 spans 14 amino acids. The DNA for the CDR3 is TGTGCCTGGACCGAAACAGGGGGCAGTCAGCCCCAGCATTTT. Residues: CAWTETGGSQPQHF. Full variable domain (rest looked up from reference TRBV30 and TRBJ1-5): SQTIHQWPATLVQPVGSPLSLECTVEGTSNPNLYWYRQAAGRGLQLLFYSVGIGQISSEVPQNLSASRPQDRQFILSSKKLLLSDSGFYLCAWTETGGSQPQHFGDGTRLSIL.

The chain carries TRBV28 and TRBJ1-1; D possibly corresponds to TRBD1 (6 bases). Per germline, CDR1 MDHEN and CDR2 SYDVKM. V lost 3 bases and J lost 1, with 9 bases in between. The CDR3 has 14 amino acids. The CDR3 here is CASSLGTRNTEAFF. The CDR3 region has the DNA TGTGCCAGCAGTTTGGGGACACGGAACACTGAAGCTTTCTTT.

This clone was recorded a few times. CDR3 DNA sequence: TGTGCCAGCAGCCCCCCCTTACTAGCGGGATCCAACGAGCAGTACTTC. This encodes CASSPPLLAGSNEQYF. The rearrangement joins TRBV9 to TRBJ2-7, with TRBD2 identical over 10 bases. Trimming cost V 4 bases and J 5 bases; bases outside gene matches: 12. Looked up from germline, CDR1 is SGDLS and CDR2 is YYNGEE. This CDR3 region has 16 residues.

The chain has TRBV4-2 and TRBJ2-3; 9 bases are shared with TRBD2. Trimming took 1 base from V and 2 from J; bases not matched to a gene: 4. This CDR3 is 16 amino acids long. From germline, CDR1 is LGHNA and CDR2 YNFKEQ. DNA for the CDR3: TGTGCCAGCAGCCAAGGAACTAGCGGGTCCACAGATACGCAGTATTTT. Protein product: CASSQGTSGSTDTQYF.

This CDR3 reads CASRIAGGPDTQYF. For the CDR3, the DNA is TGTGCCAGTCGGATAGCGGGAGGGCCTGATACGCAGTATTTT. The chain joins TRBV19 to TRBJ2-3, with 11 positions matching TRBD2. This CDR3 comprises 14 residues. V dropped 8 bases and J dropped 6; count of bases not matched to a gene: 7. The germline V gene has CDR1 LNHDA and CDR2 SQIVND (reference sequence).